This T cell receptor beta chain is from a study of early stage breast cancer tumors. Turning to the study itself: Each sample averaged approximately 9.6-fold read coverage.

Study-wide results and caveats: Tumor and normal breast were distinguished via blood comparison in about 90% of the 16 patients. Bulk DNA sequencing of unsorted cells missed chain pairing and markers. Tumors had 2 to 3-fold higher T cell density than normal breast.

Germline V gene data show CDR1 as LNHNV and CDR2 as YYDKDF (reference sequence). The ends lost 5 bases at V and 10 bases at J; junction bases unmatched: 11. The CDR3 has 16 residues. Sequencing was performed with immunoSEQ multiplex PCR; in TCRdb, only in-frame clones are kept and a portion is missing. Of about 72,000 clones in the sample, 70% to 85% were seen once. Regarding this clone: Its antigen is not identified.

The sequencing input was blood. This chain links TRBV15 with TRBJ2-2; the match to TRBD2 covers 12 bases. This TCR was sampled from a person in their sixties or seventies with breast cancer. In DNA, the CDR3 is TGTGCCACCAGCGAATTACTAGCGGGAGGCTCAAAGGAGCTGTTTTTT. This codes for CATSELLAGGSKELFF.